This T cell receptor beta chain was sequenced during a study of T cells in localized non-small cell lung cancer (dated by TCRdb to between 2020 and 2021). The study in broad terms: T cell repertoires of 200 to 250 early-stage NSCLC patients were analyzed, with tumors being compared against uninvolved tumor-adjacent lungs. The cohort comprised a few hundred treatment-naïve NSCLC patients with resected, localized lung tumors. Of the NSCLC patients, around 140 were male and approximately 97 were female, and the mean age was about 69 years. The investigation overall reported the following: Because multi-region tumor sequencing was not performed, intratumor heterogeneity could not be ruled out. The highest T cell clonality was observed in uninvolved tumor-adjacent lung, where clonality exceeded that of tumor, suggesting that antigenic responses were more focused in uninvolved tumor-adjacent lung. Of the top 100 tumor clones, a median of roughly 57 were detected in paired uninvolved adjacent lung; 28 were also among that lung's top 100. Because of the exploratory design, TCR variables were selected using unadjusted p-values without false-discovery rate correction. Higher blood T cell density associated with longer overall survival, while higher adjacent-lung clonality associated with shorter survival.

At diagnosis, peripheral blood, uninvolved tumor-adjacent lung and tumor were collected and were preserved as a mix of fresh-frozen and FFPE material. For TCR repertoire profiling, blood samples were analyzed in the form of peripheral blood mononuclear cells. TCR beta CDR3 regions were sequenced from DNA using the immunoSEQ Assay. Per the source publication's procedure: To compute T cell density, TCR beta template counts were normalized to usable DNA, which was estimated by amplifying housekeeping genes. The preseqR package was used to estimate richness by extrapolating to 400,000 templates for PBMC samples and to 120,000 templates for tissue samples. Clonality was defined by subtracting Pielou's evenness from one. To identify tissue-enriched TCRs, differential abundance testing was run on productive amino-acid clonotypes with a minimum total count of 5 and an alpha of 0.1. The Jaccard Index and the Morisita Overlap Index were used to measure how much the repertoires overlapped between compartments. TCR beta CDR3s were clustered by GLIPH together with public tetramer-defined viral CDR3s, and at least three viral sequences plus V-gene enrichment were required for viral motifs. Not all clones reach the TCRdb copy of this immuneACCESS table, which keeps in-frame sequences only. Checked studies attribute under half of the gap to unresolved V genes and leave the rest unexplained. The V and J calls and clone size are taken from that table; D and trimming were inferred from the DNA. The sample table holds about 33,000 clones, of which 80% were seen once. Clones ranked in the top ten supply 16% of the sample.

A note on this clone: This clone's antigen is unknown. Base qualities are missing; no much larger clone stands one base away.

Measured from the cysteine to the phenylalanine, the CDR3 is 16 residues long. Kept here is only the CDR3 DNA, which spans 48 bases and is read in frame from base 1. Relative to germline, V is missing 3 bases and J is missing 2 bases, with 7 bases of the junction outside any gene match. Reading the germline V gene gives CDR1 LGHNA and CDR2 YSLEER. Specimen: peripheral blood, collected before any cancer treatment. The source of this sequence is a male donor aged 60 or over with stage III squamous cell lung carcinoma. Recombination connected TRBV4-3 to TRBJ2-1; a stretch of 7 junction bases matches TRBD2. The CDR3 is CASSQDSGSAYNEQFF. Here is the DNA: TGCGCCAGCAGCCAGGATAGCGGGTCAGCCTACAATGAGCAGTTCTTC.